These T cell receptor beta chains were read from a single sample in a study of T cell responses to AZD1222 COVID-19 vaccine. Sequencing used immunoSEQ multiplex PCR; TCRdb keeps in-frame clones, though not all of them. The sample gives about 110,000 clones, about 94% of which show up once; 2% to 2.5% is in the top ten. Sequencing was performed on peripheral blood, taken on day 0 of AZD1222 vaccination. These receptors originate from an adult in good health. Each CDR3 is given without its conserved first and last residue. The order of the fields is J gene, V gene, CDR3 protein.

j_gene: TRBJ2-3
v_gene: TRBV2
CDR3aa: ASPGHTDTQY

j_gene: TRBJ1-4
v_gene: TRBV3-1/TRBV3-2
CDR3aa: ASSTRPTAQNEKLF

j_gene: TRBJ1-1
v_gene: TRBV7-9
CDR3aa: ASSLGMNTEAF

j_gene: TRBJ2-1
v_gene: TRBV18
CDR3aa: ASSPRSGNTYNEQF

j_gene: TRBJ1-4
v_gene: TRBV6-6
CDR3aa: ASSSGRGKEKLF

j_gene: TRBJ1-6
v_gene: TRBV12-3/TRBV12-4
CDR3aa: ASSMLDSPLH

j_gene: TRBJ2-7
v_gene: TRBV27
CDR3aa: ASSLRSGTSGTYEQY

j_gene: TRBJ1-1
v_gene: TRBV30
CDR3aa: AWSVRVTEAF

j_gene: TRBJ1-4
v_gene: TRBV11-1
CDR3aa: ASSEGGPYEKLF

j_gene: TRBJ2-3
v_gene: TRBV29-1
CDR3aa: SVEELVGTSGTDTQY

j_gene: TRBJ1-6
v_gene: TRBV9
CDR3aa: ASSVRALGNSPLH

j_gene: TRBJ1-2
v_gene: TRBV28
CDR3aa: ASSSNPSTFRETGGYT

j_gene: TRBJ2-2
v_gene: TRBV7-9
CDR3aa: ASSPLSGTGELF

j_gene: TRBJ2-1
v_gene: TRBV10-3
CDR3aa: AISESAPEHEQF

j_gene: TRBJ2-3
v_gene: TRBV10-2
CDR3aa: ASSEPGQGVTDTQY

j_gene: TRBJ1-1
v_gene: TRBV6-2/TRBV6-3
CDR3aa: ASSYEGGSTEAF

j_gene: TRBJ1-5
v_gene: TRBV5-6
CDR3aa: ASSLWGARFVGRNQPQH

j_gene: TRBJ1-2
v_gene: TRBV27
CDR3aa: ASSIRGARGFGGYT

j_gene: TRBJ2-2
v_gene: TRBV28
CDR3aa: ASSYRVTFSTGELF

j_gene: TRBJ1-2
v_gene: TRBV6-2/TRBV6-3
CDR3aa: ASSFAGRTYGYT

j_gene: TRBJ2-2
v_gene: TRBV24-1
CDR3aa: GVAGGNTGELF

j_gene: TRBJ2-5
v_gene: TRBV9
CDR3aa: ASSDLLRTGTQY

j_gene: TRBJ1-2
v_gene: TRBV30
CDR3aa: AWSVRGNYGYT

j_gene: TRBJ1-4
v_gene: TRBV30
CDR3aa: AWRGDRVNEKLF

j_gene: TRBJ1-6
v_gene: TRBV7-9
CDR3aa: ASRDRASPLH

j_gene: TRBJ2-3
v_gene: TRBV7-2
CDR3aa: ASSLKDTQY

j_gene: TRBJ2-6
v_gene: TRBV7-9
CDR3aa: ASSFRLQGPGANVLT

j_gene: TRBJ1-4
v_gene: TRBV27
CDR3aa: ASSSTGQSFNVKLF

j_gene: TRBJ1-1
v_gene: TRBV11-3
CDR3aa: ASSAGLIRGNTEAF

j_gene: TRBJ1-1
v_gene: TRBV5-1
CDR3aa: ASSSGQGTDEAF

j_gene: TRBJ2-4
v_gene: TRBV11-3
CDR3aa: ASTSPGTKNIQY

j_gene: TRBJ1-2
v_gene: TRBV3-1/TRBV3-2
CDR3aa: ASSPMQRNYGYT

j_gene: TRBJ2-2
v_gene: TRBV5-1
CDR3aa: ASSLDIPGGNTGELF

j_gene: TRBJ2-7
v_gene: TRBV12-3/TRBV12-4
CDR3aa: ASSFALDREQY

j_gene: TRBJ2-1
v_gene: TRBV29-1
CDR3aa: SVEDRWSGRYSEQF

j_gene: TRBJ2-1
v_gene: TRBV7-8
CDR3aa: ASSLAGLAGDNEQF

j_gene: TRBJ2-1
v_gene: TRBV19
CDR3aa: ASSIDVGAVVKFGNEQF